Shown below are 21 T cell receptor beta chains from a single sample sequenced in a study of blood T cell repertoires in COVID-19. Sequenced by immunoSEQ multiplex PCR; TCRdb stores in-frame clones only, minus some. The sample lists 180,000 or so clones, over 75% occurring once. Material: peripheral blood. These receptors all come from a man aged 45-65 years who had recovered from COVID-19.

This clone has only a few counts. The rearrangement links TRBV29-1 to TRBJ1-5; 11 bases line up with TRBD1. This CDR3 is built from 13 residues. From germline, CDR1 is SQVTM and CDR2 ANQGSEA. V lost 8 bases to trimming and J lost 4 bases; unmatched junction nucleotides: 4. Here the CDR3 reads CSTGQGANQPQHF. CDR3 nucleotides: TGCAGCACCGGACAGGGGGCAAATCAGCCCCAGCATTTT.

V gene TRBV28 combines with J gene TRBJ2-7; TRBD2 matches 12 bases. Germline V gives CDR1 MDHEN, CDR2 SYDVKM. V was pared by 6 bases and J by 7 bases, with 4 bases of the junction left unmatched. This CDR3 is 13 amino acids long. The chain's CDR3 is CASRTSGSGEQYF. The CDR3 bases are TGTGCCAGCAGGACTAGCGGGAGCGGGGAGCAGTACTTC.

The chain has TRBV6-5 and TRBJ1-2; 8 bases match TRBD1. Per the germline V gene, CDR1 is MNHEY and CDR2 is SVGAGI. V trimming: 1 base; J trimming: 8 bases; junction bases outside the gene matches: 12. The CDR3 length is 16 residues. CDR3: CASSYYGQGGLWGYTF. The CDR3 bases are TGTGCCAGCAGTTACTACGGACAGGGAGGGTTGTGGGGCTACACCTTC.

The rearrangement joins TRBV5-5 to TRBJ2-7; 9 bases line up with TRBD1. Germline V CDR1 and CDR2: SGHKS, YYEKEE (reference sequence). This CDR3 comprises 14 residues. J lost 3 bases, V lost 4 bases, and 5 bases had no gene match. Written as DNA, the CDR3 is TGTGCCAGCAGCCCCGGACAGGGGAGCTACGAGCAGTACTTC. The encoded protein is CASSPGQGSYEQYF.

This clone has only a few counts. The rearrangement joins TRBV27 to TRBJ2-1; D is possibly TRBD2 (5 bases). CDR3 length: 18 residues. Per the germline V gene, CDR1 is MNHEY and CDR2 is SMNVEV (reference sequence). V was shortened by 2 bases and J by 6 bases, with 23 bases between the two germline ends. The CDR3 loop reads CASSLMGRVGVSLNEQFF. The CDR3 DNA follows: TGTGCCAGCAGTTTAATGGGAAGGGTGGGAGTAAGCCTCAATGAGCAGTTCTTC.

The chain combines TRBV28 with TRBJ2-2; perhaps TRBD1 as D (6 bases). V lost 11 bases, J lost 6 bases, and 13 bases lay in between. The CDR3 covers 12 residues. Germline loops: CDR1 MDHEN, CDR2 SYDVKM. In DNA, the CDR3 is TGTGCCGCCCTACAGGGAGCCGGGGAGCTGTTTTTT. The encoded protein is CAALQGAGELFF. The full variable domain, in which reference TRBV28 and TRBJ2-2 provide the parts outside the CDR3, is DVKVTQSSRYLVKRTGEKVFLECVQDMDHENMFWYRQDPGLGLRLIYFSYDVKMKEKGDIPEGYSVSREKKERFSLILESASTNQTSMYLCAALQGAGELFFGEGSRLTVL.

This chain connects TRBV7-9 to TRBJ2-7; TRBD1 agrees at 7 bases. Germline loops: CDR1 SEHNR, CDR2 FQNEAQ (reference sequence). Germline trimming cut 3 bases from V and 6 bases from J; bases unmatched to any gene: 5. CDR3 length: 13 amino acids. The CDR3 DNA sequence: TGTGCCAGCAGCTTTACAGGGGCGGGCGAGCAGTACTTC. Amino acid sequence: CASSFTGAGEQYF.

As concerns this clone: One junction end disagrees with the germline gene, perhaps due to a read error. This chain uses TRBV2 with TRBJ2-1; D call uncertain. Germline V gene sequence: CDR1 SNHLY, CDR2 FYNNEI. This CDR3 has 12 amino acids. The CDR3 DNA reads TGTGCCAGCATTGAACAGAACAATGAGCAGTTCTTC. Amino acids: CASIEQNNEQFF.

The CDR3 here is CASSIGTGTREQYF. In DNA, the CDR3 is TGTGCCAGTAGTATCGGAACCGGGACTAGAGAGCAGTACTTC. This chain joins TRBV19 and TRBJ2-7; TRBD2 aligns across 8 bases. Germline trimming cut 3 bases from V and 7 bases from J; bases unmatched to any gene: 8. The CDR3 length is 14 residues. Germline V lookup: CDR1 LNHDA, CDR2 SQIVND (reference sequence). Looking up the rest from reference TRBV19 and TRBJ2-7 gives the full variable domain: DGGITQSPKYLFRKEGQNVTLSCEQNLNHDAMYWYRQDPGQGLRLIYYSQIVNDFQKGDIAEGYSVSREKKESFPLTVTSAQKNPTAFYLCASSIGTGTREQYFGPGTRLTVT.

This rearrangement joins TRBV18 to TRBJ2-7, with a weak D call TRBD1 (5 bases). V was pared by 6 bases and J by 0 bases, with 18 bases between. The CDR3 is 16 residues long. Germline V gene sequence: CDR1 KGHSH, CDR2 LQKENI. DNA for the CDR3: TGTGCCAGCTCTCCCTATACAGTGACAGCCTCCTACGAGCAGTACTTC. Its protein is CASSPYTVTASYEQYF.

The chain joins TRBV6-6 to TRBJ1-3; D unresolved. Between the trimmed V and J ends, which lost 7 bases and 0 bases, there was a span of 16 bases. The CDR3 length is 16 residues. Germline CDR1 MNHNY, CDR2 SVGAGI (reference sequence). The CDR3 bases are TGTGCCAGCAACCTCTGGGCACACAGCTCTGGAAACACCATATATTTT. Protein sequence: CASNLWAHSSGNTIYF.

This chain uses TRBV6-2 or TRBV6-3 with TRBJ2-5; D remains unclear. Deletions cut 0 bases from V and 3 bases from J, with 8 bases between. CDR1 is MNHEY and CDR2 is SVGEGT in the germline V gene. This CDR3 spans 14 amino acids. In DNA form, the CDR3 reads TGTGCCAGCAGTTACTCGATTAGTAAAGAGACCCAGTACTTC. Amino acid sequence: CASSYSISKETQYF.

This clone was seen more than once but under ten times. The chain couples TRBV3-1 (or the pseudogene TRBV3-2) to TRBJ1-3; no clear D. CDR1 and CDR2 (germline): LGHDT, YNNKEL (reference sequence). CDR3 length equals 14 residues. The V end lost 4 bases, the J end lost 3 bases, and 10 bases lay between the germline ends. The CDR3 coding sequence is TGTGCCAGCAGCCGAAACTCGATTGGAAACACCATATATTTT. It codes for CASSRNSIGNTIYF.

This chain uses TRBV2 with TRBJ1-5; D possibly corresponds to TRBD1 (6 bases). V was cut by 5 bases and J by 5 bases, with 10 bases left in between. The germline V gene encodes CDR1 SNHLY and CDR2 FYNNEI. CDR3 length: 13 amino acids. The CDR3 DNA sequence: TGTGCCAGCAGTAGGACAGTGGATCAGCCCCAGCATTTT. Residues: CASSRTVDQPQHF.

CDR3 protein: CASSIDGRGGTDTQYF. CDR3 coding DNA: TGTGCCAGCTCCATCGACGGCAGGGGGGGCACAGATACGCAGTATTTT. The V call is TRBV18, the J call TRBJ2-3; D possibly corresponds to TRBD1 (7 bases). Germline CDR1 and CDR2: KGHSH and LQKENI. The CDR3 consists of 16 residues. Trimming took off 6 bases at V and 1 base at J, with 17 bases between the two ends.

This chain links TRBV10-3 with TRBJ2-1; 10 bases map to TRBD2. The germline V gene has CDR1 ENHRY and CDR2 SYGVKD. The CDR3 length is 15 residues. Losses at the gene ends were 6 bases for V and 4 bases for J; bases not matched to a gene: 6. The CDR3 sequence: CAIRGLAGVYNEQFF. CDR3 DNA: TGTGCCATCAGGGGTCTAGCGGGAGTTTACAATGAGCAGTTCTTC.

The chain links TRBV30 to TRBJ1-2; TRBD1 matches at 10 bases. The CDR3 totals 15 residues. V shed 3 bases, J shed 6 bases, and the junction held 10 bases outside the gene matches. Per germline, CDR1 GTSNPN and CDR2 SVGIG (reference sequence). The CDR3 sequence: CAWSHDRGRRDGYTF. The CDR3 DNA follows: TGTGCCTGGAGCCACGACAGGGGGCGCAGAGATGGCTACACCTTC.

The table lists this clone with a count of one. This chain connects TRBV27 to TRBJ1-2; D gene unclear. Germline V CDR1 and CDR2: MNHEY, SMNVEV (reference sequence). V lost 7 bases and J 1 base, leaving 10 bases between the germline ends. The CDR3 loop spans 13 amino acids. DNA for the CDR3: TGTGCCAGCAAGCCCACTTATAACTATGGCTACACCTTC. Protein: CASKPTYNYGYTF.

The chain combines TRBV9 with TRBJ1-2; D may be TRBD1 (5 bases). CDR3 length: 15 amino acids. Trimming shortened V by 0 bases and J by 4 bases, and 13 bases separated the two germline ends. Germline CDR1 is SGDLS and CDR2 is YYNGEE. The CDR3 sequence is CASSVEAQTVYGYTF. As DNA, the CDR3 is TGTGCCAGCAGCGTAGAGGCCCAGACAGTCTATGGCTACACCTTC.

The rearrangement links TRBV7-2 to TRBJ2-7, with D tentatively TRBD2 (8 bases). Trimming shortened V by 4 bases and J by 3 bases, and 13 bases separated the two germline ends. The CDR3 is 14 amino acids. Germline V CDR1 and CDR2: SGHTA, FQGNSA. CDR3 amino acids: CASSSGGGRYEQYF. CDR3 nucleotide sequence: TGTGCCAGCAGCTCGGGAGGGGGCCGCTACGAGCAGTACTTC. The variable domain in full, with the rest retrieved from reference TRBV7-2 and TRBJ2-7, is GAGVSQSPSNKVTEKGKDVELRCDPISGHTALYWYRQSLGQGLEFLIYFQGNSAPDKSGLPSDRFSAERTGGSVSTLTIQRTQQEDSAVYLCASSSGGGRYEQYFGPGTRLTVT.

The rearrangement links TRBV12-3 or TRBV12-4 to TRBJ1-2; D unresolved. Trimming took off 8 bases at V and 2 bases at J, with 12 bases between the two ends. The CDR3 is 13 amino acids. The CDR3 spells CASRFRRNYGYTF. The CDR3 DNA reads TGTGCCAGCCGATTCAGAAGAAACTATGGCTACACCTTC.